The 27 T cell receptor beta chains listed next were all sequenced from one sample in a study of blood T cell repertoires in COVID-19 (TCRdb year 2020). Library preparation used the immunoSEQ multiplex PCR assay. Drawn from immuneACCESS, this table holds only the in-frame rearrangements with V and J called that TCRdb kept. Clones are partly lost; checked studies trace under half to an unresolved V gene and leave the rest unexplained. The sample profile shows fewer than 450,000 clones; approximately 88% of them were found once. The ten largest clones capture around 2% of the sample. Source material: PBMCs or T cells enriched from blood (not recorded which). Every receptor here comes from a woman aged 40 to 49 with acute COVID-19.

About this clone: One junction end does not reproduce the germline sequence, and a read error may be involved. The chain couples TRBV29-1 to TRBJ2-7; TRBD1 matches 7 bases. The CDR3 is 13 amino acids. Germline V gene data show CDR1 as SQVTM and CDR2 as ANQGSEA. The CDR3 DNA reads TGCAGCGTTGGAGGGGGCTCCTCCAACGAGCAGTACTTC. Its protein product is CSVGGGSSNEQYF.

This clone was observed a few times. A read error may account for a junction end that differs from germline. V gene TRBV2 combines with J gene TRBJ2-5; D possibly corresponds to TRBD1 (6 bases). This CDR3 is built from 13 residues. The germline CDR1 and CDR2 sequences are SNHLY and FYNNEI. The DNA for the CDR3 is TGTGCCAGCAGCCGGGACATCGAAGAGATCCAGTACTTC. It codes for CASSRDIEEIQYF. Drawing the rest from reference TRBV2 and TRBJ2-5, the complete variable domain is EPEVTQTPSHQVTQMGQEVILRCVPISNHLYFYWYRQILGQKVEFLVSFYNNEISEKSEIFDDQFSVERPDGSNFTLKIRSTKLEDSAMYFCASSRDIEEIQYFGPGTRLLVL.

The chain links TRBV9 to TRBJ2-3; D gene uncertain. V lost 0 bases, J lost 1 base, and 12 bases lay in between. The CDR3 covers 16 residues. Germline V gene sequence: CDR1 SGDLS, CDR2 YYNGEE. The CDR3 loop reads CASSVGADPGTDTQYF. DNA of the CDR3: TGTGCCAGCAGCGTAGGGGCCGACCCTGGCACAGATACGCAGTATTTT.

The CDR3 region has the DNA TGTGCCAGCAGCGACTCCGGGACACCGGATGGCTACACCTTC. Translated: CASSDSGTPDGYTF. The chain combines TRBV7-9 with TRBJ1-2, with a tentative D call TRBD1 (6 bases). Germline assignment: CDR1 SEHNR and CDR2 FQNEAQ (reference sequence). The CDR3 has 14 residues. V was cut by 5 bases and J by 6 bases, with 16 bases left in between.

The chain uses TRBV5-8 and TRBJ1-2; 12 positions agree with TRBD1. The V gene's germline CDR1 is SGHTS and CDR2 YDEGEE. The V segment lost 1 base and the J segment 7 bases; nucleotides outside the gene matches: 14. CDR3 length: 18 amino acids. In DNA, the CDR3 is TGTGCCAGCAGCTTGATTACGGGGACAGGGGGCGCGCAAACTGGCTACACCTTC. Translation: CASSLITGTGGAQTGYTF. Together with reference TRBV5-8 and TRBJ1-2, the CDR3 gives the full variable domain: EAGVTQSPTHLIKTRGQQATLRCSPISGHTSVYWYQQALGLGLQFLLWYDEGEERNRGNFPPRFSGRQFPNYSSELNVNALELEDSALYLCASSLITGTGGAQTGYTFGSGTRLTVV.

The J gene is TRBJ1-2, the V gene TRBV7-9; 7 bases align to TRBD1. This CDR3 has 16 residues. Losses at the gene ends were 5 bases for V and 1 base for J; bases not matched to a gene: 10. Germline CDR1 reads SEHNR; CDR2 reads FQNEAQ (reference sequence). The CDR3: CASSPNRDRVNYGYTF. CDR3 bases: TGTGCCAGCAGCCCCAACCGGGACAGAGTTAACTATGGCTACACCTTC.

The genes are TRBV6-5 and TRBJ1-2; D is perhaps TRBD1 (5 bases). The CDR3 runs to 14 residues. Germline loops: CDR1 MNHEY, CDR2 SVGAGI. Trimming took off 7 bases at V and 4 bases at J, with 16 bases between the two ends. This chain's CDR3 is CASTGEQGGYGYTF. The CDR3 region has the DNA TGTGCCAGCACGGGGGAGCAGGGAGGCTATGGCTACACCTTC.

This clone came up a few times. The V gene is TRBV9, the J gene TRBJ2-2; the D gene is possibly TRBD1 (6 bases). This CDR3 is 17 amino acids long. V was clipped by 4 bases and J by 3 bases, with 19 bases between them. Germline V CDR1 and CDR2: SGDLS, YYNGEE. CDR3 sequence: CASSSSPGARDTGELFF. CDR3 bases: TGTGCCAGCAGCTCCTCCCCAGGGGCTCGGGACACCGGGGAGCTGTTTTTT. The complete variable domain, with remaining parts taken from reference TRBV9 and TRBJ2-2, reads DSGVTQTPKHLITATGQRVTLRCSPRSGDLSVYWYQQSLDQGLQFLIQYYNGEERAKGNILERFSAQQFPDLHSELNLSSLELGDSALYFCASSSSPGARDTGELFFGEGSRLTVL.

This rearrangement joins TRBV4-1 to TRBJ2-5; D unresolved. Germline CDR1 MGHRA, CDR2 YSYEKL. V was cut by 1 base and J by 5 bases, with 14 bases left in between. This CDR3 is 15 amino acids long. CDR3 bases: TGCGCCAGCAGCCAAGTCGCCCTTGCCGGGGAGACCCAGTACTTC. Protein sequence: CASSQVALAGETQYF.

The V and J genes are TRBV6-1 and TRBJ2-2, with TRBD2 matching over 8 bases. The CDR3 extends over 19 amino acids. The V segment lost 0 bases and the J segment 7 bases; nucleotides outside the gene matches: 16. Germline V gene data show CDR1 as MNHNS and CDR2 as SASEGT. CDR3 region: CASSEAPGGAAQGSGELFF. The DNA for the CDR3 is TGTGCCAGCAGTGAAGCGCCGGGGGGGGCCGCTCAAGGTAGCGGGGAGCTGTTTTTT.

The CDR3 protein is CASSLLSPYSNQPQHF. CDR3 nucleotide sequence: TGTGCCAGTTCCCTGTTGAGTCCTTATAGCAATCAGCCCCAGCATTTT. The V and J genes are TRBV19 and TRBJ1-5; D is unresolved. Germline loops: CDR1 LNHDA, CDR2 SQIVND (reference sequence). There are 16 residues in the CDR3. Deletions cut 8 bases from V and 0 bases from J, with 17 bases between.

The chain links TRBV27 to TRBJ2-5, with a possible D match to TRBD2 (6 bases). The CDR3 has 14 residues. V was pared by 4 bases and J by 1 base, with 10 bases between. Germline loops: CDR1 MNHEY, CDR2 SMNVEV (reference sequence). The CDR3 sequence: CASSSFSGQETQYF. DNA for the CDR3: TGTGCCAGCAGTTCCTTTAGCGGCCAAGAGACCCAGTACTTC.

The chain carries TRBV11-2 and TRBJ2-3; D is uncertain. The CDR3 has 14 amino acids. Germline values: CDR1 SGHAT, CDR2 FQNNGV. V was shortened by 1 base and J by 3 bases, with 8 bases between the two germline ends. The DNA of the CDR3 is TGTGCCAGCAGCTTAGGGGCGATAACAGATACGCAGTATTTT. Encoded protein: CASSLGAITDTQYF. Full variable domain (missing parts from reference TRBV11-2 and TRBJ2-3): EAGVAQSPRYKIIEKRQSVAFWCNPISGHATLYWYQQILGQGPKLLIQFQNNGVVDDSQLPKDRFSAERLKGVDSTLKIQPAKLEDSAVYLCASSLGAITDTQYFGPGTRLTVL.

This clone occurred a few times. The gene calls are TRBV3-1 (or the pseudogene TRBV3-2) and TRBJ1-2, with 8 bases lining up with TRBD1. The V and J ends lost 4 bases and 5 bases, in that order; junction bases with no gene match: 9. Germline lookup yields CDR1 LGHDT and CDR2 YNNKEL (reference sequence). The CDR3 loop spans 15 amino acids. The CDR3 spells CASSPSDRDGYGYTF. The CDR3 DNA reads TGTGCCAGCAGCCCGTCGGACAGGGATGGGTATGGCTACACCTTC.

The CDR3 region has the DNA TGTGCCAGTACGACAGGGGGTTTCTATGGCTACACCTTC. This translates into CASTTGGFYGYTF. V and J are TRBV2 and TRBJ1-2; 9 bases align to TRBD1. Trimming cost V 9 bases and J 4 bases; bases outside gene matches: 6. The CDR3 covers 13 residues. Per the germline V gene, CDR1 is SNHLY and CDR2 is FYNNEI.

The V gene is TRBV5-1, the J gene TRBJ1-2; the match to TRBD1 covers 10 bases. The CDR3 sequence is 15 residues long. CDR1 is SGHRS, CDR2 YFSETQ, per germline. With 4 bases clipped from V and 3 bases from J, the junction kept 6 bases outside the gene matches. The DNA for the CDR3 is TGCGCCAGCAGCCCCGGGGACAGGGGCGACTATGGCTACACCTTC. Residues: CASSPGDRGDYGYTF. The full variable domain, rest sourced from reference TRBV5-1 and TRBJ1-2, is KAGVTQTPRYLIKTRGQQVTLSCSPISGHRSVSWYQQTPGQGLQFLFEYFSETQRNKGNFPGRFSGRQFSNSRSEMNVSTLELGDSALYLCASSPGDRGDYGYTFGSGTRLTVV.

This chain joins TRBV15 and TRBJ2-7; 7 positions match TRBD1. V lost 5 bases, J lost 4 bases, and 17 bases stayed unmatched. Looked up from germline, CDR1 is LNHNV and CDR2 is YYDKDF (reference sequence). CDR3 length: 17 amino acids. The CDR3 is CATSSTRRTGPGYEQYF. The CDR3 coding sequence is TGTGCCACCAGCTCCACCCGTCGGACAGGACCCGGATACGAGCAGTACTTC.

The V call is TRBV2, the J call TRBJ1-5; 7 nucleotides line up with TRBD1. V lost 0 bases to trimming and J lost 7 bases; unmatched junction nucleotides: 6. The length of the CDR3 is 15 residues. The germline gives CDR1 SNHLY, CDR2 FYNNEI. CDR3 sequence (DNA): TGTGCCAGCAGTGAAGCGCGACAGGGCGGGCAGCCCCAGCATTTT. The encoded protein is CASSEARQGGQPQHF.

The chain recombines TRBV9 with TRBJ2-3, with 8 bases matching TRBD2. CDR1 and CDR2 (germline): SGDLS, YYNGEE. The CDR3 has 15 amino acids. V gave up 7 bases and J gave up 0 bases; unmatched junction bases: 7. CDR3 amino acids: CASGHRGGSTDTQYF. The CDR3 nucleotides are TGTGCCAGCGGTCACCGGGGGGGGAGCACAGATACGCAGTATTTT.

The chain employs TRBV10-3 and TRBJ1-1; TRBD1 aligns across 7 bases. Germline-derived CDR1 and CDR2 are ENHRY and SYGVKD. The CDR3 is made up of 13 amino acids. V was clipped by 5 bases and J by 4 bases; unmatched bases: 4. The CDR3 nucleotides read TGTGCCATCAGTAGGACAGGAGGCACTGAAGCTTTCTTT. It codes for CAISRTGGTEAFF.

The V and J genes are TRBV10-1 and TRBJ1-2; D is unresolved. The CDR3 is made up of 13 amino acids. V was cut by 2 bases and J by 2 bases, with 6 bases left in between. Germline CDR1 reads WNHNN; CDR2 reads SYGVQD (reference sequence). CDR3 coding DNA: TGCGCCAGCAGTGAGGACACGAACTATGGCTACACCTTC. This gives the protein CASSEDTNYGYTF.

The chain recombines TRBV5-6 with TRBJ1-1; D not resolved. Germline CDR1 is SGHDT and CDR2 is YYEEEE. The CDR3 totals 15 residues. Trimming removed 4 bases from V and 3 bases from J, with 16 bases in between. CDR3 in amino acids: CASSPDARPYTEAFF. The CDR3 DNA reads as TGTGCCAGCAGCCCCGACGCCAGGCCGTACACTGAAGCTTTCTTT.

The chain combines TRBV12-3 or TRBV12-4 with TRBJ1-4, with a tentative D call TRBD1 (5 bases). This CDR3 contains 13 residues. Deletions cut 5 bases from V and 8 bases from J, with 12 bases between. CDR3 sequence (DNA): TGTGCCAGCAGTCCCCCGGGGGACGAAAAACTGTTTTTT. This sequence encodes CASSPPGDEKLFF.

The rearrangement joins TRBV10-3 to TRBJ1-2; 7 bases map to TRBD1. Germline CDR1 is ENHRY and CDR2 is SYGVKD. With V trimmed by 8 bases and J by 8 bases, 17 bases remained unmatched. The CDR3 runs 15 residues. CDR3 coding DNA: TGTGCCATCGCCCAGGGGGACGGATTTTTTGGGGGCTACACCTTC. Its translation: CAIAQGDGFFGGYTF.

This rearrangement joins TRBV11-3 to TRBJ2-1; 13 bases line up with TRBD2. This CDR3 comprises 18 residues. Trimming removed 5 bases from V and 0 bases from J; junction bases left unmatched: 7. Germline assignment: CDR1 SGHNT and CDR2 YENEEA. CDR3 nucleotide sequence: TGTGCCAGCAGCCCGCAGACTAGCGGGGGGTCCTCCTACAATGAGCAGTTCTTC. Translated: CASSPQTSGGSSYNEQFF.

Worth noting for this clone: This same CDR3 is encoded by further DNA sequences in the sample. The chain uses TRBV11-3 and TRBJ2-3; a weak D match, TRBD2 (6 bases). This CDR3 is built from 14 residues. Trimming shortened V by 1 base and J by 4 bases, and 9 bases separated the two germline ends. Germline V lookup: CDR1 SGHNT, CDR2 YENEEA. The CDR3: CASSLGRGSDTQYF. CDR3 DNA sequence: TGTGCCAGCAGCTTAGGGCGGGGATCAGATACGCAGTATTTT.

The chain is built from TRBV6-5 and TRBJ1-2; TRBD1 aligns across 7 bases. Germline V gives CDR1 MNHEY, CDR2 SVGAGI. The ends lost 9 bases at V and 4 bases at J; junction bases unmatched: 5. The CDR3 covers 12 residues. The CDR3 sequence is CASRTGFYGYTF. CDR3 sequence (DNA): TGTGCCAGTCGGACAGGCTTCTATGGCTACACCTTC.